This entry describes one T cell receptor beta chain. What it recognizes is unknown. Sorted-subset replicate PCR reactions contained 200 to 250 ng DNA, corresponding to about 30,000 T cell genomes. Sequenced by immunoSEQ multiplex PCR; TCRdb stores in-frame clones only, minus some. The repertoire holds some 2,000,000 clones, about 94% seen once, with 1.1% in the top ten. Naive CD8 cells lacked CD45RO and underwent positive selection for CCR7, leaving out terminally differentiated effector memory CD45RA+ cells. This sample stems from a study of shared clonotypes between healthy human individuals. Study-level results: Clonotype sharing among donors likely depends on sequencing depth.

In germline, CDR1 is LNHNV, CDR2 YYDKDF (reference sequence). The CDR3 sequence is 13 residues long. Trimming removed 9 bases at V and 3 bases at J, with 15 bases between. Sequenced input: naive CD8+ T cells sorted from blood. The chain employs TRBV15 and TRBJ2-7; D tentatively reads TRBD1 or TRBD2 (6 bases each). The TCR originated in a man between 18 and 35 years old in good health. The CDR3 spells CATAAGHSYEQYF. The DNA for the CDR3 is TGTGCCACTGCGGCGGGACACAGCTACGAGCAGTACTTC.